This is a list of T cell receptor beta chains from one sample in a study of blood T cell repertoires in COVID-19. The method was immunoSEQ multiplex PCR; TCRdb's version includes in-frame clones alone and lacks a portion of them. The repertoire holds about 250,000 clones, around 83% seen once, with 5% to 8% in the top ten. The material sequenced was PBMCs or T cells enriched from blood (not recorded which). These receptors all stem from a woman between 45 and 65 years old who had been exposed to COVID-19. Both conserved end residues are part of each CDR3. A D gene is named only where the DNA matches it firmly. Some rows mark clone size as missing; the rest say once, few, many or name a class of expanded clone.

TRBV5-4	TRBJ1-1	.	.	CASSLQGVTEAFF	TGTGCCAGCAGCTTACAGGGCGTGACTGAAGCTTTCTTT
TRBV10-2	TRBJ1-5	.	.	CASSENTNQPQHF	TGCGCCAGCAGTGAAAACACGAATCAGCCCCAGCATTTT
TRBV19	TRBJ1-2	TRBD1	once	CASSIHRGDYGYTF	TGTGCCAGTAGTATTCACAGGGGAGACTATGGCTACACCTTC
TRBV15	TRBJ1-2	TRBD1	.	CATSRGPDRGGYGYTF	TGTGCCACCAGCCGAGGGCCAGACAGGGGGGGATACGGCTACACCTTC
TRBV10-3	TRBJ1-1	.	.	CAISDGVGPAFF	TGTGCCATCAGTGATGGAGTGGGGCCAGCTTTCTTT
TRBV6-5	TRBJ2-2	.	.	CASSYSGRPTGELFF	TGTGCCAGCAGTTACTCGGGGAGGCCGACCGGGGAGCTGTTTTTT
TRBV7-9	TRBJ1-1	.	.	CASTLGVGGNNRAFF	TGTGCCAGCACCCTCGGGGTGGGTGGGAATAATAGAGCTTTCTTT
TRBV10-2	TRBJ1-2	.	.	CASSGGQANYGYTF	TGCGCCAGCAGTGGGGGGCAGGCTAACTATGGCTACACCTTC
TRBV5-4	TRBJ2-2	TRBD1	.	CASSPDRGSGTGELFF	TGTGCCAGCAGCCCGGACAGGGGGTCGGGCACCGGGGAGCTGTTTTTT
TRBV19	TRBJ1-5	TRBD1	.	CASSIGTGGNQPQHF	TGTGCCAGTAGTATAGGGACAGGGGGCAATCAGCCCCAGCATTTT
TRBV9	TRBJ2-1	TRBD2	few	CASSVVSGGNYNEQFF	TGTGCCAGCAGCGTAGTCAGCGGGGGGAATTACAATGAGCAGTTCTTC
TRBV6-5	TRBJ2-1	TRBD1	.	CASSRDRGNRDEQFF	TGTGCCAGCAGCCGGGACAGGGGGAATCGGGATGAGCAGTTCTTC
TRBV12-3/TRBV12-4	TRBJ2-7	.	.	CASSFAYEQYF	TGTGCCAGCAGTTTCGCGTACGAGCAGTACTTC